The 21 T cell receptor beta chains in this list originate from one sample, sequenced in a study of T cell responses to AZD1222 COVID-19 vaccine. Libraries were prepared by immunoSEQ multiplex PCR; TCRdb keeps only in-frame clonotypes and omits some of them. The profile shows about 150,000 clones, roughly nine tenths of them singletons. Sequenced here: peripheral blood, sampled on day 0 of AZD1222 vaccination. Every receptor here comes from an adult in good health.

J is TRBJ1-2 and V is TRBV7-9, with TRBD1 matching over 7 bases. V shed 1 base, J shed 8 bases, and the junction held 1 base outside the gene matches. The CDR3 contains 12 residues. The germline gives CDR1 SEHNR, CDR2 FQNEAQ (reference sequence). This CDR3 reads CASSLDRGGYTF. The CDR3 DNA is TGTGCCAGCAGCTTAGACAGGGGCGGCTACACCTTC. The whole variable domain, remainder taken from reference TRBV7-9 and TRBJ1-2, is DTGVSQNPRHKITKRGQNVTFRCDPISEHNRLYWYRQTLGQGPEFLTYFQNEAQLEKSRLLSDRFSAERPKGSFSTLEIQRTEQGDSAMYLCASSLDRGGYTFGSGTRLTVV.

This sequence joins TRBV6-6 and TRBJ1-5; possibly TRBD1 for D (5 bases). Trimming pared 7 bases from V and 4 bases from J, leaving 11 bases between. Germline V gene data show CDR1 as MNHNY and CDR2 as SVGAGI (reference sequence). CDR3 size: 13 residues. The CDR3 region is CASKAGGNQPQHF. The CDR3 DNA is TGTGCCAGCAAAGCGGGGGGGAATCAGCCCCAGCATTTT.

This sequence joins TRBV19 and TRBJ1-4; D gene unclear. V lost 7 bases to trimming and J lost 0 bases, with 3 bases between them. The CDR3 is 12 amino acids. Germline V gene lookup returns CDR1 LNHDA and CDR2 SQIVND (reference sequence). DNA of the CDR3: TGTGCCAGTACTGCAACTAATGAAAAACTGTTTTTT. Amino acids: CASTATNEKLFF.

This chain joins TRBV2 and TRBJ1-2; D unclear. This CDR3 has 9 residues. In germline, CDR1 is SNHLY, CDR2 FYNNEI. V dropped 9 bases and J dropped 8 bases, with 7 bases sitting between them. The CDR3: CASDMGYTF. CDR3 DNA: TGTGCCAGTGATATGGGCTACACCTTC.

V gene TRBV5-1 combines with J gene TRBJ2-7; 8 bases align to TRBD1. Unmatched junction bases numbered 12, after V lost 3 bases and J lost 7 bases. Germline V lookup: CDR1 SGHRS, CDR2 YFSETQ. The CDR3 contains 15 residues. The CDR3 spells CASSSGGTGDWEQYF. The DNA of the CDR3 is TGCGCCAGCAGCTCCGGCGGGACAGGCGACTGGGAGCAGTACTTC.

This rearrangement joins TRBV7-8 to TRBJ1-4; D is possibly TRBD1 (5 bases). V lost 5 bases and J 11 bases, leaving 18 bases between the germline ends. CDR1 and CDR2 from the germline V gene are SGHVS and FQNEAQ. This CDR3 has 14 amino acids. CDR3 region: CASSQLGLSDKLFF. Here the CDR3 DNA reads TGTGCCAGCAGCCAACTGGGACTGTCGGATAAACTGTTTTTT.

J is TRBJ2-1 and V is TRBV3-1 (or the pseudogene TRBV3-2); D may be TRBD1 (5 bases). The ends were cut back, 1 base at V and 5 bases at J, with 15 bases in the middle. Germline V gene sequence: CDR1 LGHDT, CDR2 YNNKEL (reference sequence). CDR3 length: 16 amino acids. The CDR3 loop is CASSQAGGQGHNEQFF. DNA of the CDR3: TGTGCCAGCAGCCAAGCCGGTGGGCAGGGCCACAATGAGCAGTTCTTC.

The chain carries TRBV7-6 and TRBJ2-3; D gene unclear. V was cut by 2 bases and J by 1 base, with 13 bases left in between. The germline V gene encodes CDR1 SGHVS and CDR2 FNYEAQ. The CDR3 has 16 residues. CDR3 sequence (DNA): TGTGCCAGCAGCTTATCACGTGGGGTGGGCACAGATACGCAGTATTTT. Translation: CASSLSRGVGTDTQYF.

This clone was seen more than once but under ten times. J is TRBJ2-1 and V is TRBV1; the table's D gene call, TRBD2, was not cross checked with the DNA. TRBV1 is listed as a pseudogene. The CDR3 totals 14 residues. CDR3 sequence: CTSSPRDFDNEQFF. The CDR3 DNA reads as TGCACCAGCAGCCCGCGGGACTTCGACAATGAGCAGTTCTTC.

In this sample, this clone turned up once. This rearrangement joins TRBV7-9 to TRBJ2-1; TRBD1 aligns across 8 bases. Germline-derived CDR1 and CDR2 are SEHNR and FQNEAQ (reference sequence). This CDR3 has 16 amino acids. Trimming cost V 5 bases and J 2 bases; bases outside gene matches: 8. CDR3 protein: CASSEGTGKAYNEQFF. The CDR3 DNA sequence: TGTGCCAGCAGCGAGGGGACAGGAAAAGCCTACAATGAGCAGTTCTTC.

V and J are TRBV15 and TRBJ2-1; 14 positions match TRBD2. CDR3 size: 16 residues. Germline V gives CDR1 LNHNV, CDR2 YYDKDF (reference sequence). V lost 3 bases, J lost 7 bases, and 5 bases stayed unmatched. The CDR3 bases are TGTGCCACCAGCAGGGGGACTAGCGGGAGTTGGAATGAGCAGTTCTTC. As protein: CATSRGTSGSWNEQFF.

This chain joins TRBV28 and TRBJ2-5, with 7 bases fitting TRBD2. CDR3 length: 15 amino acids. V lost 2 bases, J lost 2 bases, and 5 bases stayed unmatched. In germline, CDR1 is MDHEN, CDR2 SYDVKM. This CDR3 is CASSLGGGLQETQYF. CDR3 sequence (DNA): TGTGCCAGCAGTTTAGGGGGGGGACTACAAGAGACCCAGTACTTC.

The chain is built from TRBV25-1 and TRBJ1-4; the D gene is possibly TRBD1 (5 bases). CDR3 length: 14 residues. Trimming removed 9 bases from V and 0 bases from J, with 11 bases in between. Germline V gene lookup returns CDR1 MGHDK and CDR2 SYGVNS. The CDR3 loop reads CASTGGATNEKLFF. CDR3 nucleotide sequence: TGTGCCAGTACAGGAGGGGCAACTAATGAAAAACTGTTTTTT.

This clone was picked up one time. The V and J genes are TRBV4-3 and TRBJ1-3, with D possibly matching TRBD1 (6 bases). Trimming removed 1 base at V and 0 bases at J, with 13 bases between. The CDR3 totals 17 residues. Per the germline V gene, CDR1 is LGHNA and CDR2 is YSLEER. In DNA form, the CDR3 reads TGCGCCAGCAGCCAAGCAGCGGGGGCGAACTCTGGAAACACCATATATTTT. This sequence encodes CASSQAAGANSGNTIYF.

This chain connects TRBV12-3 or TRBV12-4 to TRBJ1-1; perhaps TRBD1 as D (5 bases). The CDR3 runs 13 residues. V lost 6 bases and J lost 5, with 13 bases in between. CDR3 in amino acids: CASRRQPLTEAFF. CDR3 nucleotide sequence: TGTGCCAGCAGGAGACAGCCACTGACTGAAGCTTTCTTT.

This rearrangement joins TRBV11-3 to TRBJ1-1; D ambiguous. Germline loops: CDR1 SGHNT, CDR2 YENEEA. The CDR3 spans 14 residues. Trimming left V 3 bases short and J 1 base short, with 9 bases between. The CDR3 DNA follows: TGTGCCAGCAGCTTTTACGGCCAGAACACTGAAGCTTTCTTT. The encoded protein is CASSFYGQNTEAFF.

This clone was detected only once. This chain connects TRBV15 to TRBJ2-3, with D possibly being TRBD2 (6 bases). V gave up 1 base and J gave up 0 bases, with 23 bases separating them. The CDR3 length is 20 residues. Germline V gene lookup returns CDR1 LNHNV and CDR2 YYDKDF (reference sequence). In DNA, the CDR3 is TGTGCCACCAGCAGAGGGAGGAGCGCTGGTAGCGGATCTAGCACAGATACGCAGTATTTT. Its protein product is CATSRGRSAGSGSSTDTQYF.

The chain combines TRBV6-5 with TRBJ1-2; 7 positions agree with TRBD1. V gave up 4 bases and J gave up 3 bases; unmatched junction bases: 8. The CDR3 covers 15 residues. CDR1 is MNHEY, CDR2 SVGAGI, per germline. The DNA of the CDR3 is TGTGCCAGCAGTTTCGGAGGGGGCGCCGACTATGGCTACACCTTC. Its protein is CASSFGGGADYGYTF.

This clone occurred once. The chain joins TRBV5-1 to TRBJ2-1; D unclear. The length of the CDR3 is 15 residues. The V end lost 4 bases, the J end lost 4 bases, and 15 bases lay between the germline ends. CDR1 and CDR2 from the germline V gene are SGHRS and YFSETQ. Written as DNA, the CDR3 is TGCGCCAGCAGCATGGCCCCGGCACCTTACAATGAGCAGTTCTTC. This encodes CASSMAPAPYNEQFF.

The chain is built from TRBV30 and TRBJ2-7, with 8 bases identical to TRBD1. The V and J ends lost 4 bases and 3 bases, in that order; junction bases with no gene match: 5. The CDR3 runs to 13 residues. Germline lookup yields CDR1 GTSNPN and CDR2 SVGIG (reference sequence). CDR3 residues: CAWNDGTGYEQYF. The CDR3 DNA sequence: TGTGCCTGGAACGACGGGACAGGCTACGAGCAGTACTTC.

This rearrangement joins TRBV19 to TRBJ1-1; D remains unclear. With 5 bases removed from V and 1 base from J, the gap between germline ends came to 8 bases. CDR1 and CDR2 (germline): LNHDA, SQIVND (reference sequence). The CDR3 is made up of 13 amino acids. The CDR3 here is CASSVQTNTEAFF. In DNA, the CDR3 is TGTGCCAGTAGTGTACAGACGAACACTGAAGCTTTCTTT.